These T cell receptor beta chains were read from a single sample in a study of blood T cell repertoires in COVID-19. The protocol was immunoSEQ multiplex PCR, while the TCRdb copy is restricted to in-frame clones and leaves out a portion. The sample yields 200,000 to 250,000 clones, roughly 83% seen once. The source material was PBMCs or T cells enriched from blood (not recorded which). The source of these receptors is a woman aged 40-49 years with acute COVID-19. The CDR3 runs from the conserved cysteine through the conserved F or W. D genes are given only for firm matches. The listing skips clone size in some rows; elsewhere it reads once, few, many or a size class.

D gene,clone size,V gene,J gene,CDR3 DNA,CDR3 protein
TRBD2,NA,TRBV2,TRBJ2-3,TGTGCCGGGAACCAGCGCGGGGGACTAGCACCCGATACGCAGTATTTT,CAGNQRGGLAPDTQYF
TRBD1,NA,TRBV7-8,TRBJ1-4,TGTGCCAGCAGCGAAGGGACAGGGCTTGAAAAACTGTTTTTT,CASSEGTGLEKLFF
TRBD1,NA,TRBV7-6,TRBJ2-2,TGTGCCAGCAGCCAAATATCGACAGGGGGGGATAGGTCGAACACCGGGGAGCTGTTTTTT,CASSQISTGGDRSNTGELFF
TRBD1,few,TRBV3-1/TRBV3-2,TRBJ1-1,TGTGCCAGCAGCTACAAGGACAGGGGCACTGAAGCTTTCTTT,CASSYKDRGTEAFF
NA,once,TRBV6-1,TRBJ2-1,TGTGCCAGCAGTGAGAGTTGGGGCTGGAATGAGCAGTTCTTC,CASSESWGWNEQFF
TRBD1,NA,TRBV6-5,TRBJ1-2,TGTGCCAGCAGTTACTCCCAGGGGGTTACCAGGGGCTACACCTTC,CASSYSQGVTRGYTF
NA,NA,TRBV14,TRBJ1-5,TGTGCCAGCAGCCAAGACCCGTATCAGCCCCAGCATTTT,CASSQDPYQPQHF
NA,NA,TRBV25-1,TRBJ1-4,TGTGCCAGCAGTGCAGGGGCCGAAAAACTGTTTTTT,CASSAGAEKLFF
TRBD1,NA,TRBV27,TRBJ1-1,TGTGCCAGCAGTTTATACACCGCCCCGGGACAGTTGAACACTGAAGCTTTCTTT,CASSLYTAPGQLNTEAFF
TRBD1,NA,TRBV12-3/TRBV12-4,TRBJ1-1,TGTGCCAGCAGGGGGGACAGGAACACTGAAGCTTTCTTT,CASRGDRNTEAFF
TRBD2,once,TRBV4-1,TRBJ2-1,TGCGCCAGCAGCCCGGGACTAGCGGGGGACAATGAGCAGTTCTTC,CASSPGLAGDNEQFF
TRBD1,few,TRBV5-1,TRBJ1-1,TGCGCCAGCAGCCTCCCGACAGGGGGTGGCACTGAAGCTTTCTTT,CASSLPTGGGTEAFF
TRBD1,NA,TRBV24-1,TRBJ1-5,TGTGCCACCAGTGACAGGGGGTCCGGTCAGCCCCAGCATTTT,CATSDRGSGQPQHF
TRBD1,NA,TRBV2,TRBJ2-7,TGTGCCAGCACTTTACAGGGGTCGGCGTACGAGCAGTACTTC,CASTLQGSAYEQYF
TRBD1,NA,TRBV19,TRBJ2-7,TGTGCCAGTAGTCTCGGACAGGGGGATCTCTACGAGCAGTACTTC,CASSLGQGDLYEQYF
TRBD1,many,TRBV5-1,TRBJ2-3,TGCGCCAGCAGCATGGGACAGAGCACAGATACGCAGTATTTT,CASSMGQSTDTQYF
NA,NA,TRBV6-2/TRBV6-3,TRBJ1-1,TGTGCCAGCAGCACGGGACAGAACACTGAAGCTTTCTTT,CASSTGQNTEAFF
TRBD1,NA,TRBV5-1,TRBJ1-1,TGCGCCAGCAACACCGGACAGGGGAGGACTGAAGCTTTCTTT,CASNTGQGRTEAFF
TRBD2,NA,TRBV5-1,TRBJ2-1,TGCGCCAGCAGCTTGGCCGCGACTAGCGCGTACAATGAGCAGTTCTTC,CASSLAATSAYNEQFF
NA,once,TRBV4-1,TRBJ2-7,TGCGCCAGCAGCCAAGAGGCTAGCTCCTACGAGCAGTACTTC,CASSQEASSYEQYF
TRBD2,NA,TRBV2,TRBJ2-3,TGTGCCAGCAACGGACTAGCGGGGAACACAGATACGCAGTATTTT,CASNGLAGNTDTQYF
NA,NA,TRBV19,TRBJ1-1,TGTGCCAGTAGTATAAATCTGGGAGGGACGCCTGGGGACACTGAAGCTTTCTTT,CASSINLGGTPGDTEAFF
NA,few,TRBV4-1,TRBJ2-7,TGCGCCAGACCTAGACCTCTAGAAAGAGAATACGAGCAGTACTTC,CARPRPLEREYEQYF
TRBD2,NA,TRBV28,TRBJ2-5,TGTGCCAGCAGCTCTTTCTTAGCGGGAGGGCCTACCGTGGAAGAGACCCAGTACTTC,CASSSFLAGGPTVEETQYF
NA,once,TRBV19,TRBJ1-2,TGTGCCAGTAATACGTTCAGGGAGGCCCATGGCTACACCTTC,CASNTFREAHGYTF
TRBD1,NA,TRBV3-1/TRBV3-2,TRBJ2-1,TGTGCCAGCAGCCAAGGATCAGGTGCGACAGGGCGGAATGAGCAGTTCTTC,CASSQGSGATGRNEQFF
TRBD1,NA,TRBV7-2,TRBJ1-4,TGTGCCAGCAGCCCAGACAGGGGGACTAATGAAAAACTGTTTTTT,CASSPDRGTNEKLFF
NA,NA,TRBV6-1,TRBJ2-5,TGTGCCAGCAGTGAACCCCCCTCGGCCCAGTACTTC,CASSEPPSAQYF
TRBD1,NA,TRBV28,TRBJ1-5,TGTGCCAGCAGAGAAAGACAGGGGGCGAATCAGCCCCAGCATTTT,CASRERQGANQPQHF
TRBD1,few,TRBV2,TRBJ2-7,TGTGCCAGCAGTGCCCGACAGGGTTCCTACGAGCAGTACTTC,CASSARQGSYEQYF
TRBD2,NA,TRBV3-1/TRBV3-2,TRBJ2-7,TGTGCCAGCAGAAGTAGCGGGGGCTACGAGCAGTACTTC,CASRSSGGYEQYF
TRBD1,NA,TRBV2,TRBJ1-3,TGTGCCAGCAGTTATCTCCGACAGGGGCGTGCAGGAAACACCATATATTTT,CASSYLRQGRAGNTIYF
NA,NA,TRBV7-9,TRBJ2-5,TGTGCCAGCCGGGGAACAGGGTATGGAGAGACCCAGTACTTC,CASRGTGYGETQYF